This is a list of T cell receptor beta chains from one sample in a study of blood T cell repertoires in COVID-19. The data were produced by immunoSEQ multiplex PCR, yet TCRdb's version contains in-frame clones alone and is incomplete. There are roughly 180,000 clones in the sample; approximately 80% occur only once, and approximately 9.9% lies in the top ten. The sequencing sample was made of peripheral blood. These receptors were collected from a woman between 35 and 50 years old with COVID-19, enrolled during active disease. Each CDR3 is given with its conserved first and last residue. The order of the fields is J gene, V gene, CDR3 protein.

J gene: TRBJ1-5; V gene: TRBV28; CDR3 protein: CASSLAGTGGGYSNQPQHF
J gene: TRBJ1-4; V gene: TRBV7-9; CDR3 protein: CASSSGNGNEKLFF
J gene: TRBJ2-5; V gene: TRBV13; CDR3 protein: CASSLQHRGETQYF
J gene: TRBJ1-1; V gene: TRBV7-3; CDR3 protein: CASSDGAAGDTEAFF
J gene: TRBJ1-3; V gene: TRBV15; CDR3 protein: CATSRPEGENTIYF
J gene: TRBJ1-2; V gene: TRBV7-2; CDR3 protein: CASSPTTGWLTGYTF
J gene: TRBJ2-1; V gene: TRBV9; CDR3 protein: CASSPQGLTYNEQFF
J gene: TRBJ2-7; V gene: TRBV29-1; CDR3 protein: CSVLKLAGVRYEQYF
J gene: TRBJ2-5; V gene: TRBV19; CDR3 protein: CASSEQGARQETQYF
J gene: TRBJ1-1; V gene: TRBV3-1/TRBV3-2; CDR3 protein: CASSLADRVYMNTEAFF
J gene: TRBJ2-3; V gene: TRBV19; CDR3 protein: CASSPLAGYTDTQYF
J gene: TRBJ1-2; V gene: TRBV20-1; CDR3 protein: CSTRRAGGYTF
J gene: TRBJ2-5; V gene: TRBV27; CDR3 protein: CASSFQQEGTQYF
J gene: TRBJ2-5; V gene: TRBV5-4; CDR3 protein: CASSAKRQGKETQYF
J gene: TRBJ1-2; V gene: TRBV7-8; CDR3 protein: CASSPLDRDYGYTF
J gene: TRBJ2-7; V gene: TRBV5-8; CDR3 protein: CASSIKGGESYEQYF
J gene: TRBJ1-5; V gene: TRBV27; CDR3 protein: CASLRQGVGGNQPQHF
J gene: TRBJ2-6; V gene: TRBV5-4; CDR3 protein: CASSSPQGQGVSGANVLTF
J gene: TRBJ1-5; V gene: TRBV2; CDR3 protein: CASSEDRGNQPQHF
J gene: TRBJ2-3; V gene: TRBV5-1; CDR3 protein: CASSWGLAGVTDTQYF
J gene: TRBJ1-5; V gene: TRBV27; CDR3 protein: CASSFSVAQPQHF
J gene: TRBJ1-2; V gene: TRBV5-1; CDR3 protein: CASSLAGQVYGYTF
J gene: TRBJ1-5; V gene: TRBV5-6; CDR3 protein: CASSRDGSSNQPQHF
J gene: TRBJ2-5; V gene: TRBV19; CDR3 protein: CASNPTGGRETQYF
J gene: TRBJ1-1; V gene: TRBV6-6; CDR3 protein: CASSREGANTEAFF
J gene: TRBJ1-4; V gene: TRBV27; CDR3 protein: CASSFGQGANEKLFF
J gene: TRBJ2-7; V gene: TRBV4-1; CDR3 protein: CASSLTGVAAYEQYF
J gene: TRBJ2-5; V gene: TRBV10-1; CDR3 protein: CASSGRPEAGEQETQYF
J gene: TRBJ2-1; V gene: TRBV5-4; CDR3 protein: CASSLEDRSLEQFF
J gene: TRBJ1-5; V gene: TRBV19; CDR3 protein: CASKKTVQGPQHF
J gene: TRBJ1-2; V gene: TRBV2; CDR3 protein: CASSAPGALYGYTF
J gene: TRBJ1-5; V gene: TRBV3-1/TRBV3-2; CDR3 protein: CASSRGGRQPQHF
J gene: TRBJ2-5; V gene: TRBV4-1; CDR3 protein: CASSSQRGRLETQYF
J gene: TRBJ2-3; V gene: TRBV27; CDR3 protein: CASSPTGLAGGYTDTQYF
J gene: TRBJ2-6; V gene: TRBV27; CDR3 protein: CASRPAGSGANVLTF
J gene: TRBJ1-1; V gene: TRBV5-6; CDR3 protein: CASSSLATGYSEAFF
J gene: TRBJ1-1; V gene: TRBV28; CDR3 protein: CASSLIGDTEAFF
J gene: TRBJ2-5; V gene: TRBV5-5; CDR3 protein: CASGEGRSEETQYF
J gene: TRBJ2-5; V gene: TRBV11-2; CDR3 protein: CASSPPWGWGRGETQYF
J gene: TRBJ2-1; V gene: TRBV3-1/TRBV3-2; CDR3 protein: CASSQGLASVYNEQFF
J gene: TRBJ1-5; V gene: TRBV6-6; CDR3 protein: CASSSSTGGFNQPQHF
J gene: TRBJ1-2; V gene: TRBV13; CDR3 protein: CASSLLRGSGYTF
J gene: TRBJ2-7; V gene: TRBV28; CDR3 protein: CASSSTADEQYF
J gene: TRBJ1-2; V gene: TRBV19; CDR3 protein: CASSAGSGGYTF
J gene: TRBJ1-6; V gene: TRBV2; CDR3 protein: CARRGTGDSRYNSPLHF
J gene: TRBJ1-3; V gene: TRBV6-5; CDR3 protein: CASSYARQGNTIYF
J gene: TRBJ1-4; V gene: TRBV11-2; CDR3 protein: CASSFGTGGEKLFF
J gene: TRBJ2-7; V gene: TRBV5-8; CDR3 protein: CASSLERGTYEQYF
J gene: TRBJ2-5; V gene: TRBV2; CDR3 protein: CASSEGTSGQETQYF
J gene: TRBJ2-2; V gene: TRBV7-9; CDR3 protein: CASSGGGEGPTVVAGELFF
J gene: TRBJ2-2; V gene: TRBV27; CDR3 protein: CASSFDLWSSGRARNTGELFF
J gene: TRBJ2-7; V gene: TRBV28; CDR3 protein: CASSSLQQGPTYEQYF